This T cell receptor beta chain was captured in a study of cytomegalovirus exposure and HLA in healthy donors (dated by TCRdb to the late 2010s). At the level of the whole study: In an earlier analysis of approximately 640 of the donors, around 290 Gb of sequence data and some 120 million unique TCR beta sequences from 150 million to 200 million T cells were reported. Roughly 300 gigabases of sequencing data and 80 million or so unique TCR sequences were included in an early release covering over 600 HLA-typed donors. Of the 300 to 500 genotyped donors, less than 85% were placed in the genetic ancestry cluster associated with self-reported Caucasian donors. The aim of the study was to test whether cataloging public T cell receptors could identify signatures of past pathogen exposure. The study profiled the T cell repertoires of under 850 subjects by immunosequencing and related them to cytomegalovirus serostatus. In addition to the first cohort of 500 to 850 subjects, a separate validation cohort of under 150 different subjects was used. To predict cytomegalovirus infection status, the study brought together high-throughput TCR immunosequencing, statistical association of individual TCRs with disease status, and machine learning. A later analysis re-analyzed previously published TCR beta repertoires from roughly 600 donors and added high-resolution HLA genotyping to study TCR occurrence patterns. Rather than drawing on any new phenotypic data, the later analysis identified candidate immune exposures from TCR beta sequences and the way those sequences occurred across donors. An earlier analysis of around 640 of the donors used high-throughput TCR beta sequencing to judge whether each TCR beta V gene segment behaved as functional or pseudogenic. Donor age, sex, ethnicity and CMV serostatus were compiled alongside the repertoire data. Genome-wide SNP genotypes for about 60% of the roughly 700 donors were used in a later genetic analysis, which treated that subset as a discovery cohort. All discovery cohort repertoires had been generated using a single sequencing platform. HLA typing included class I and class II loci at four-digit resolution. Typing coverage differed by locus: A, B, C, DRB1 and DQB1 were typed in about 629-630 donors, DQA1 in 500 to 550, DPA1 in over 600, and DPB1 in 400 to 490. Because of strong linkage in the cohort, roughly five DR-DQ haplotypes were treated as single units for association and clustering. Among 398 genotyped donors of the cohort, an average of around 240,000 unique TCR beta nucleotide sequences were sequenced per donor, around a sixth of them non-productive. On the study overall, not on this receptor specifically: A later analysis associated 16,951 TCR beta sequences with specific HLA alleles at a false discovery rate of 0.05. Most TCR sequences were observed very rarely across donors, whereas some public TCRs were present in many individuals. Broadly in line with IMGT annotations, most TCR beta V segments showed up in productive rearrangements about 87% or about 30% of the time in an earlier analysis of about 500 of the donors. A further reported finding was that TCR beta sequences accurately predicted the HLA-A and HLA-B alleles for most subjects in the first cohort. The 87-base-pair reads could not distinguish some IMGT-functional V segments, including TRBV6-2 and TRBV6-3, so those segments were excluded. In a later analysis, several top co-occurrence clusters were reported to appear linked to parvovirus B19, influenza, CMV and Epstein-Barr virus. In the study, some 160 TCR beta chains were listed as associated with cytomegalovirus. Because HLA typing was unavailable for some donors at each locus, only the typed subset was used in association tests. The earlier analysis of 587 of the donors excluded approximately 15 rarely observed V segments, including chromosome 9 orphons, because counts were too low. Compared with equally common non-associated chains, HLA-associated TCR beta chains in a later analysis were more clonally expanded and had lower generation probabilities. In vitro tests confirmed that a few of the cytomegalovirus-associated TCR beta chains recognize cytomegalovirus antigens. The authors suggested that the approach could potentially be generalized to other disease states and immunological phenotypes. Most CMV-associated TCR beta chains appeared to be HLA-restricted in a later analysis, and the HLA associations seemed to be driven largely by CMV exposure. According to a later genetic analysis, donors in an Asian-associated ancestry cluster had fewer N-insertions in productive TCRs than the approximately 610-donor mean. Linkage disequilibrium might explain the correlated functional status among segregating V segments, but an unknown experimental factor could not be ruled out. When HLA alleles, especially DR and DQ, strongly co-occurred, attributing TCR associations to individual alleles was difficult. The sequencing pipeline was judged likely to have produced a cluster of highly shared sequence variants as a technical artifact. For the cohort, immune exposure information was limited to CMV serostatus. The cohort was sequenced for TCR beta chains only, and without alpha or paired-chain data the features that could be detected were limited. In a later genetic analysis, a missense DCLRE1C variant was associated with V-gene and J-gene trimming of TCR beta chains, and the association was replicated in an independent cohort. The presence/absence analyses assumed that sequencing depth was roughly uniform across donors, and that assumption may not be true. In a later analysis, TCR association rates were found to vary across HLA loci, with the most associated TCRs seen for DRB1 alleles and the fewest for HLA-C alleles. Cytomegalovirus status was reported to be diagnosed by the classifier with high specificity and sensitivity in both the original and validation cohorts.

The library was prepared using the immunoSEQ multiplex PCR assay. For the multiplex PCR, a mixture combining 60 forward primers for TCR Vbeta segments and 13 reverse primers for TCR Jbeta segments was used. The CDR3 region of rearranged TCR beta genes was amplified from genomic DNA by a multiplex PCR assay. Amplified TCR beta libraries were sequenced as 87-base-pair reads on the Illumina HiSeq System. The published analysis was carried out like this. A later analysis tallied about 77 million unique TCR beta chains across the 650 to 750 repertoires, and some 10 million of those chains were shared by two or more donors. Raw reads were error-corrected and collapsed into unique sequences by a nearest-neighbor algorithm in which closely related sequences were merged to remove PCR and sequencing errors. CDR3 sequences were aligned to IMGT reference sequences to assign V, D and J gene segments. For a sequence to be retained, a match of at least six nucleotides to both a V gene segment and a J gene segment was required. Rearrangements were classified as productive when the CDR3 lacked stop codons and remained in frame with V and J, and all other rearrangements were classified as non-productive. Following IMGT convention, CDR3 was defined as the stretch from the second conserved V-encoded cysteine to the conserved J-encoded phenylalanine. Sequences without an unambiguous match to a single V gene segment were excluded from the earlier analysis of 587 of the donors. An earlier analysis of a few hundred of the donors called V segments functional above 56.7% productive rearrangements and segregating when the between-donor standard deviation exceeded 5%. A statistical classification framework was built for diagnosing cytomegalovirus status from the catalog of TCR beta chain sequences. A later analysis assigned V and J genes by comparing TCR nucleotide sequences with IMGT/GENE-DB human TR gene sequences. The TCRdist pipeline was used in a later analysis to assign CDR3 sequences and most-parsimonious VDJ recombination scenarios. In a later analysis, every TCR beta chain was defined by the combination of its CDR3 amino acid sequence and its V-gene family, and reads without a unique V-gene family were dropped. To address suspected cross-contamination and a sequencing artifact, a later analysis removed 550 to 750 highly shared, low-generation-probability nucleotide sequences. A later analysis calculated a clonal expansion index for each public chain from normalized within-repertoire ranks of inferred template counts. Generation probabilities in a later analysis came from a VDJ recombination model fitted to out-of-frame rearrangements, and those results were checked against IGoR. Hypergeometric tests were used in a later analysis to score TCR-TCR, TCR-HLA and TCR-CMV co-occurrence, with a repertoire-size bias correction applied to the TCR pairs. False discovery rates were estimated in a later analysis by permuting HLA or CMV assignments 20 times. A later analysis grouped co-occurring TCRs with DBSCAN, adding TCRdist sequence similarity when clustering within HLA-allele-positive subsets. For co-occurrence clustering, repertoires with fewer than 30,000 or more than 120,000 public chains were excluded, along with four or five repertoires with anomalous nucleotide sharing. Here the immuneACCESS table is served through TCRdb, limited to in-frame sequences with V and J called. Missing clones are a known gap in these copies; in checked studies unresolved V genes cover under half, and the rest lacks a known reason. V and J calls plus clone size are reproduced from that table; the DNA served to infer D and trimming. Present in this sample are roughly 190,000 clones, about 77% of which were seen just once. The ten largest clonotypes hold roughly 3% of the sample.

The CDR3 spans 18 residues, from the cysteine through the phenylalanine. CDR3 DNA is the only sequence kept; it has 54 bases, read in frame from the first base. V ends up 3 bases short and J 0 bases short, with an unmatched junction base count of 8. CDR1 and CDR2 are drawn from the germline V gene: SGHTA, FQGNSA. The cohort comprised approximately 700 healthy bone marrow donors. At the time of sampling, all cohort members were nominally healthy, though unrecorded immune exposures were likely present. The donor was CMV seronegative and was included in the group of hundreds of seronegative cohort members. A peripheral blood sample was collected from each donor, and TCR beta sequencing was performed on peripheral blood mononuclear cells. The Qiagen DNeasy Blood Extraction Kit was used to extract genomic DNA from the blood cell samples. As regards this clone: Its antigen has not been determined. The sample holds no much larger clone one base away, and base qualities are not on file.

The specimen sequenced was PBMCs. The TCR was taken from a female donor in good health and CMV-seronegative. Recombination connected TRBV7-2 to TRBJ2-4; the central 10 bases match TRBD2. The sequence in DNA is TGTGCCAGCAGCTTTGGGACTAGCGCACCATTAGCCAAAAACATTCAGTACTTC. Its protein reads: CASSFGTSAPLAKNIQYF.